Below are 4 T cell receptor beta chains sequenced from a single sample in a study of cytomegalovirus exposure and HLA in healthy donors. Libraries were prepared by immunoSEQ multiplex PCR; TCRdb keeps only in-frame clonotypes and omits some of them. The sample carries 65,000 or so clones, about 94% recorded once. The sample was PBMCs. The receptors here all came from a man aged 18 to 30 in good health and CMV-seropositive.

The chain has TRBV7-9 and TRBJ1-2; D possibly corresponds to TRBD1 (6 bases). This CDR3 has 13 residues. V was trimmed by 5 bases and J by 0 bases, leaving 7 bases between them. Germline CDR1 is SEHNR and CDR2 is FQNEAQ (reference sequence). CDR3 DNA: TGTGCCAGCAGCGACAGGACTAACTATGGCTACACCTTC. Translated, it gives CASSDRTNYGYTF.

The rearrangement uses TRBV10-1 and TRBJ1-4, with 7 nucleotides matching TRBD1. This CDR3 contains 12 residues. CDR1 WNHNN and CDR2 SYGVQD come from the germline V gene (reference sequence). J gave up 4 bases and V 10 bases, and 3 bases lay outside the gene matches. The CDR3 sequence: CATGQLNEKLFF. CDR3 coding DNA: TGCGCCACGGGACAGCTTAATGAAAAACTGTTTTTT.

The sample holds one count of this clone. The chain carries TRBV7-2 and TRBJ2-1; weak D call: TRBD1 (6 bases). In germline, CDR1 is SGHTA, CDR2 FQGNSA. The CDR3 runs 14 residues. V dropped 1 base and J dropped 6 bases, with 10 bases sitting between them. The chain's CDR3 is CASSLVGQINEQFF. As DNA, the CDR3 is TGTGCCAGCAGCTTAGTTGGACAGATCAATGAGCAGTTCTTC.

CDR3 bases: TGTGCCATCAGATCGGAGGGGTACGAGCAGTACTTC. This translates into CAIRSEGYEQYF. V gene TRBV10-3 combines with J gene TRBJ2-7; D might be TRBD2 (6 bases). CDR1 ENHRY and CDR2 SYGVKD come from the germline V gene. V was clipped by 6 bases and J by 4 bases, with 10 bases between them. The CDR3 consists of 12 residues.